The 11 T cell receptor beta chains given below trace back to one sample, sequenced in a study of blood T cell repertoires in COVID-19. Assay used: immunoSEQ multiplex PCR; TCRdb lists only in-frame clones, some missing. This sample yields about 120,000 clones, of which roughly 82% are seen a single time; 9% to 14% belongs to the top ten. Sequencing was carried out using peripheral blood. The receptor source for this set is a human donor in a cohort sampled during active COVID-19.

The chain recombines TRBV10-3 with TRBJ2-1, with 12 bases aligning to TRBD2. Looked up from germline, CDR1 is ENHRY and CDR2 is SYGVKD. J gave up 7 bases and V 6 bases, and 1 base lay outside the gene matches. The CDR3 covers 13 residues. CDR3 region: CAIRTSGGNEQFF. CDR3 in DNA: TGTGCCATCAGGACTAGCGGGGGAAATGAGCAGTTCTTC.

The gene calls are TRBV3-1 (or the pseudogene TRBV3-2) and TRBJ2-5; D call uncertain. Germline lookup yields CDR1 LGHDT and CDR2 YNNKEL (reference sequence). The CDR3 totals 13 residues. Trimming removed 4 bases from V and 1 base from J, with 7 bases in between. DNA for the CDR3: TGTGCCAGCAGCCCGACGGGCCAAGAGACCCAGTACTTC. As protein: CASSPTGQETQYF.

This CDR3 is CASSSLGGTGNTIYF. CDR3 nucleotides: TGTGCCAGCAGTTCCCTCGGAGGGACTGGAAACACCATATATTTT. This chain joins TRBV27 and TRBJ1-3; the D is unclear. The germline gives CDR1 MNHEY, CDR2 SMNVEV (reference sequence). Trimming cost V 4 bases and J 2 bases, with 12 bases left between them. The CDR3 length is 15 residues.

CDR3 DNA: TGTGCCAGCAGTCAAAGACAGGGATCGAACGAGCAGTACTTC. This sequence encodes CASSQRQGSNEQYF. The V and J genes are TRBV6-5 and TRBJ2-7, with 7 bases identical to TRBD1. Trimming cost V 5 bases and J 5 bases; bases outside gene matches: 9. The CDR3 is 14 amino acids. Germline loops: CDR1 MNHEY, CDR2 SVGAGI.

This chain uses TRBV4-1 with TRBJ2-2, with 7 bases matching TRBD1. V shed 0 bases and J 8 bases; nucleotides not matched to a gene: 6. The germline V gene encodes CDR1 MGHRA and CDR2 YSYEKL. The CDR3 loop spans 15 amino acids. CDR3 region: CASSQEGTGVGELFF. The CDR3 nucleotides are TGCGCCAGCAGCCAAGAGGGTACAGGGGTTGGGGAGCTGTTTTTT.

The chain is built from TRBV19 and TRBJ2-4, with 8 bases aligning to TRBD1. This CDR3 spans 15 amino acids. In germline, CDR1 is LNHDA, CDR2 SQIVND (reference sequence). V trimming: 0 bases; J trimming: 8 bases; junction bases outside the gene matches: 6. The CDR3 is CASSIDFGQGDIQYF. The CDR3 coding sequence is TGTGCCAGTAGTATAGATTTTGGACAGGGTGACATTCAGTACTTC.

For the CDR3, the DNA is TGTGCCAGCAGTTGGGACAGTGGGAGCAATCAGCCCCAGCATTTT. Translating it yields CASSWDSGSNQPQHF. V and J are TRBV28 and TRBJ1-5, with 7 bases that match TRBD1. CDR1 and CDR2 from the germline V gene are MDHEN and SYDVKM. The CDR3 covers 15 residues. The junction had 4 bases not matched to a gene; V was cut back by 4 bases and J by 1 base.

The gene calls are TRBV5-8 and TRBJ2-5; D is possibly TRBD2 (6 bases). This CDR3 comprises 16 residues. The V gene's germline CDR1 is SGHTS and CDR2 YDEGEE. V was clipped by 1 base and J by 4 bases, with 17 bases between them. The chain's CDR3 is CASSLNRGEVGETQYF. The CDR3 DNA reads TGTGCCAGCAGCTTGAATAGAGGGGAGGTGGGAGAGACCCAGTACTTC.

V gene TRBV7-6 combines with J gene TRBJ2-3; weak D call: TRBD2 (6 bases). Trimming stripped 1 base from V and 6 bases from J, with 14 bases between. Germline V gives CDR1 SGHVS, CDR2 FNYEAQ. This CDR3 comprises 15 residues. The CDR3 is CASSLGGVVRDTQYF. Here the CDR3 DNA reads TGTGCCAGCAGCTTAGGGGGGGTGGTCCGGGATACGCAGTATTTT.

The chain carries TRBV29-1 and TRBJ2-4; D is uncertain. V shed 4 bases and J shed 3 bases, with 7 bases lying between them. Germline CDR1 SQVTM, CDR2 ANQGSEA. CDR3 length equals 12 residues. CDR3: CSVVQDKNIQYF. CDR3 DNA sequence: TGCAGCGTTGTTCAGGACAAAAACATTCAGTACTTC.

The CDR3 protein is CSASPPGDTEAFF. The CDR3 region has the DNA TGCAGTGCTAGTCCCCCCGGAGACACTGAAGCTTTCTTT. The gene calls are TRBV20-1 and TRBJ1-1, with D uncertain. The germline CDR1 and CDR2 sequences are DFQATT and SNEGSKA (reference sequence). Trimming took off 3 bases at V and 3 bases at J, with 11 bases between the two ends. This CDR3 is built from 13 residues.